The present entry profiles one T cell receptor (beta chain) with its context. Its antigen remains unidentified. Expansion with viral peptide pools was applied to antigen-specific CD4+ T cells by the ViraFEST assay prior to sequencing. The authors isolated CD4+ T cells after around nine days of culture. Negative nucleocapsid antibody tests before and after vaccination confirmed no previous SARS-CoV-2 infection. Germline values: CDR1 SQVTM, CDR2 ANQGSEA. Trimming shortened V by 5 bases and J by 2 bases, and 15 bases separated the two germline ends. CDR3 size: 14 residues. The sample comes from a study of vaccination effects on CD4 cells after COVID-19. The table came from immunoSEQ multiplex PCR; TCRdb's copy has only in-frame clones and leaves some out. Here the sample spans about 52,000 clones, about four fifths being singletons.

The chain combines TRBV29-1 with TRBJ1-2, with D hard to call. The receptor was isolated from a human donor who received a COVID-19 vaccine. The specimen comprised CD4+ T cells from PBMCs cultured with HCoV-OC43 spike peptides, sampled before COVID-19 vaccination. The subset was: HCoV-OC43 spike overlapping peptide pool stimulation. CDR3 in amino acids: CSVKPPSINYGYTF. CDR3 nucleotide sequence: TGCAGCGTTAAACCACCTTCGATAAACTATGGCTACACCTTC.